The 10 T cell receptor beta chains listed next were all sequenced from one sample in a study of Ad26.COV2.S vaccination and SARS-CoV-2 variants. Treatment given: around 19 received Ad26.COV2.S at low or high dose, single or two shots; roughly 5 received placebo; per-sample allocation not given. Samples were taken on day 63 after the first vaccine or placebo injection. The repertoire was sequenced with immunoSEQ multiplex PCR; TCRdb's copy has only in-frame clones and lacks some. The repertoire includes about 400,000 clones, 92% of them detected once, and more than 1.5% sits in the top ten. The source material was peripheral blood, sampled in a trial of Ad26.COV2.S vaccine versus placebo. These receptors came from a person between 18 and 59 years old who received the Ad26.COV2.S COVID-19 vaccine or a placebo.

The V and J genes are TRBV6-4 and TRBJ2-1; either TRBD1 or TRBD2 may fit D (5 bases each). Trimming left V 2 bases short and J 3 bases short, with 14 bases between. The germline CDR1 and CDR2 sequences are MRHNA and SNTAGT. The CDR3 is made up of 16 amino acids. The CDR3: CASSDGMRGVYNEQFF. CDR3 coding DNA: TGTGCCAGCAGTGACGGGATGAGGGGAGTCTACAATGAGCAGTTCTTC.

The chain links TRBV10-2 to TRBJ1-1; TRBD1 might be the D (5 bases). Trimming left V 4 bases short and J 1 base short, with 10 bases between. The CDR3 is made up of 14 amino acids. Germline V gene data show CDR1 as WSHSY and CDR2 as SAAADI. The DNA of the CDR3 is TGCGCCAGCAGTGGTAGGGGTCGGAACACTGAAGCTTTCTTT. It yields the protein CASSGRGRNTEAFF.

This chain connects TRBV28 to TRBJ1-2, with D perhaps TRBD1 (5 bases). Between the trimmed V and J ends, which lost 4 bases and 6 bases, there was a span of 12 bases. This CDR3 comprises 13 residues. The germline gives CDR1 MDHEN, CDR2 SYDVKM. The CDR3 DNA sequence: TGTGCCAGCAGTTCAAGGGGTGGGAATGGCTACACCTTC. Translation: CASSSRGGNGYTF.

The J gene is TRBJ1-6, the V gene TRBV13; 8 nucleotides match TRBD1. CDR1 and CDR2 from the germline V gene are PRHDT and FYEKMQ (reference sequence). Trimming took 5 bases from V and 9 from J; bases not matched to a gene: 6. The CDR3 extends over 14 amino acids. The CDR3 DNA reads TGTGCCAGCAGCCCCGGACAGGGCAGTTCACCCCTCCACTTT. Translating it yields CASSPGQGSSPLHF. The entire variable domain, with the rest obtained from reference TRBV13 and TRBJ1-6, is as follows: AAGVIQSPRHLIKEKRETATLKCYPIPRHDTVYWYQQGPGQDPQFLISFYEKMQSDKGSIPDRFSAQQFSDYHSELNMSSLELGDSALYFCASSPGQGSSPLHFGNGTRLTVT.

The V call is TRBV6-6, the J call TRBJ2-6; D may be TRBD1 or TRBD2 (5 bases each). This CDR3 is 17 amino acids long. With 5 bases removed from V and 0 bases from J, the gap between germline ends came to 14 bases. The V gene's germline CDR1 is MNHNY and CDR2 SVGAGI (reference sequence). For the CDR3, the DNA is TGTGCCAGCAGTCACCGGGACGGACTCTCTGGGGCCAACGTCCTGACTTTC. As protein: CASSHRDGLSGANVLTF.

In this sample, this clone turned up once. The rearrangement uses TRBV7-9 and TRBJ2-2; D is unresolved. The V end was cut by 5 bases, the J end by 5 bases, with 9 bases between. The germline CDR1 and CDR2 sequences are SEHNR and FQNEAQ (reference sequence). The CDR3 sequence is 13 residues long. The CDR3: CASSTSKTGELFF. The DNA for the CDR3 is TGTGCCAGCAGCACCTCAAAGACCGGGGAGCTGTTTTTT.

The chain joins TRBV30 to TRBJ2-7; maybe TRBD1 (6 bases). The ends were cut back, 3 bases at V and 3 bases at J, with 9 bases in the middle. The CDR3 totals 12 residues. Germline CDR1 and CDR2: GTSNPN and SVGIG (reference sequence). The CDR3 loop reads CAWRGDNYEQYF. DNA of the CDR3: TGTGCCTGGAGGGGGGACAACTACGAGCAGTACTTC.

The chain joins TRBV4-2 to TRBJ1-2; D might be TRBD1 (6 bases). The CDR3 sequence is 16 residues long. CDR1 and CDR2 from the germline V gene are LGHNA and YNFKEQ. V lost 0 bases and J 4 bases, leaving 15 bases between the germline ends. The DNA for the CDR3 is TGTGCCAGCAGCCAAGATTGGAAAGGGGGGAGCTATGGCTACACCTTC. Translating it yields CASSQDWKGGSYGYTF.

The rearrangement links TRBV4-3 to TRBJ1-1, with a tentative D call TRBD1 (5 bases). The germline V gene encodes CDR1 LGHNA and CDR2 YSLEER. Trimming cost V 0 bases and J 5 bases, with 13 bases left between them. The CDR3 has 15 residues. The CDR3 loop is CASSQDRQGKTEAFF. Here the CDR3 DNA reads TGCGCCAGCAGCCAAGATAGGCAGGGTAAGACTGAAGCTTTCTTT.

The gene calls are TRBV7-9 and TRBJ1-2; D not certain. The CDR3 sequence is 12 residues long. Trimming left V 3 bases short and J 2 bases short, with 4 bases between. Looked up from germline, CDR1 is SEHNR and CDR2 is FQNEAQ (reference sequence). This CDR3 is CASSLPNYGYTF. CDR3 coding DNA: TGTGCCAGCAGCTTGCCCAACTATGGCTACACCTTC. Variable domain in full (rest from reference TRBV7-9 and TRBJ1-2): DTGVSQNPRHKITKRGQNVTFRCDPISEHNRLYWYRQTLGQGPEFLTYFQNEAQLEKSRLLSDRFSAERPKGSFSTLEIQRTEQGDSAMYLCASSLPNYGYTFGSGTRLTVV.